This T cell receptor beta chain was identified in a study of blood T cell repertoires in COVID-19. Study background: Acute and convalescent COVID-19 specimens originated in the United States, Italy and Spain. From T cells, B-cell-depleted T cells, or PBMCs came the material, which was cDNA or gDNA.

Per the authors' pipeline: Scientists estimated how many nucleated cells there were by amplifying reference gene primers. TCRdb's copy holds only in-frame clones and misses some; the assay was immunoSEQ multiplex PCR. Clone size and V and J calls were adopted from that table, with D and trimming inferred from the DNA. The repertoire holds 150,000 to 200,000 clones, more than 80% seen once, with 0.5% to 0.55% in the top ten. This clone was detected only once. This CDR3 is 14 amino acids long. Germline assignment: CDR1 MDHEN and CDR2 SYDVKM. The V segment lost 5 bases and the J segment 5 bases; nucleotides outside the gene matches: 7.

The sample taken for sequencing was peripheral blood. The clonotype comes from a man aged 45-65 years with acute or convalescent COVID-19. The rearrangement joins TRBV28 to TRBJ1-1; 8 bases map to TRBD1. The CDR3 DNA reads TGTGCCAGCAGTCACCACAGGGGGGTGACTGAAGCTTTCTTT. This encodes CASSHHRGVTEAFF.